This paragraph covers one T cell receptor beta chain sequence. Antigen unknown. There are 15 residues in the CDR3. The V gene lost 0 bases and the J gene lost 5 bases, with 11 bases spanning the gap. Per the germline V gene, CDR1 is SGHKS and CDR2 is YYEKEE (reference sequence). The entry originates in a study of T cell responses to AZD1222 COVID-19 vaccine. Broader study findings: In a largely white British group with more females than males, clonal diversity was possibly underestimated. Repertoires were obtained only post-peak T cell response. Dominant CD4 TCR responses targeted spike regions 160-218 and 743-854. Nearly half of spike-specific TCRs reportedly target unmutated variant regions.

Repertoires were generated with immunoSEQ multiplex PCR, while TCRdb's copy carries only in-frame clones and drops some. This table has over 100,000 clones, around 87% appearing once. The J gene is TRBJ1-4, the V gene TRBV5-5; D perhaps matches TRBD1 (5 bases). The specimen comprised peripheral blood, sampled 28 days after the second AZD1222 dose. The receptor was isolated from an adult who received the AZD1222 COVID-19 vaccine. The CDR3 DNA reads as TGTGCCAGCAGCTTGGCGGACACCAGAAATGAAAAACTGTTTTTT. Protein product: CASSLADTRNEKLFF.